The clone carrying this TCR beta chain was counted ten times or more. Its antigen remains unidentified. This sample is part of a study of post-analysis software for immune sequencing data. General study points: Multiple sclerosis patients had significantly lower normalized Chao1 diversity than controls. Strong same-batch co-clustering of samples appeared with F measure clustering. Controls had lower frequencies than patients of roughly five TRBV segments, which included TRBV5-6, TRBV5-1 and TRBV20-1.

The TCR beta cDNA libraries contained unique molecular identifiers. TCRdb independently ran MiXCR on the PCR reads; one entry per CDR3 protein. Here the sample spans some 190,000 distinct CDR3 sequences, roughly 28% being singletons. The CDR3 loop spans 11 amino acids. Trimming left V 3 bases short and J 9 bases short, with 9 bases between. Germline V gene lookup returns CDR1 MDHEN and CDR2 SYDVKM. The origin of this receptor is a girl between 2 and 17 years old with multiple sclerosis. The chain carries TRBV28 and TRBJ2-7, with D unclear. The sequenced sample was blood. The CDR3 DNA reads as TGTGCCAGCAGTTTGTGGGATAGGCAGTACTTC. Protein sequence: CASSLWDRQYF.